The 10 T cell receptor beta chains below come from one sample, sequenced in a study of shared clonotypes between healthy human individuals. It was CD45RO-negative cells, positively selected for CCR7, that made up naive CD8 cells, with terminally differentiated effector memory CD45RA+ cells excluded. Measured with immunoSEQ multiplex PCR; TCRdb has only the in-frame clones, and not every one. The sample lists just over 2,000,000 clones; just under 95% were seen once. The sample taken for sequencing was naive CD8+ T cells sorted from blood. These receptors all come from a man between 18 and 29 years old in good health.

This rearrangement joins TRBV19 to TRBJ2-7, with D unclear. CDR3 length: 13 residues. V was clipped by 5 bases and J by 4 bases, with 12 bases between them. Germline V lookup: CDR1 LNHDA, CDR2 SQIVND (reference sequence). CDR3 nucleotides: TGTGCCAGTAGTGCGCGAACTCCTTACGAGCAGTACTTC. Amino acid sequence: CASSARTPYEQYF.

The chain recombines TRBV4-3 with TRBJ2-1, with no clear D. Trimming pared 0 bases from V and 0 bases from J, leaving 21 bases between. Germline CDR1 is LGHNA and CDR2 is YSLEER. The CDR3 totals 20 residues. This CDR3 reads CASSQDRLPASASSYNEQFF. The CDR3 DNA reads as TGCGCCAGCAGCCAAGATAGGCTCCCCGCTAGTGCAAGCTCCTACAATGAGCAGTTCTTC.

This clone was found once. The V and J genes are TRBV25-1 and TRBJ2-7, with D unclear. The CDR3 is made up of 12 amino acids. V lost 4 bases and J lost 6, with 10 bases in between. Germline V gene data show CDR1 as MGHDK and CDR2 as SYGVNS. The CDR3 DNA reads as TGTGCCAGCAGTGCTCTGGTTGGCGAGCAGTACTTC. Protein sequence: CASSALVGEQYF.

This clone was observed once. The chain carries TRBV9 and TRBJ1-4; D not certain. CDR1 and CDR2 (germline): SGDLS, YYNGEE. The CDR3 has 15 amino acids. Trimming left V 3 bases short and J 5 bases short, with 14 bases between. The CDR3, as DNA: TGTGCCAGCAGCGCTTTGACGGAGGAGAATGAAAAACTGTTTTTT. Translation gives CASSALTEENEKLFF.

V gene TRBV4-1 combines with J gene TRBJ2-7; 9 bases fit TRBD1. Germline CDR1 reads MGHRA; CDR2 reads YSYEKL. V shed 5 bases and J 0 bases; nucleotides not matched to a gene: 5. The CDR3 spans 15 residues. The CDR3 nucleotides are TGCGCCAGCAGCTCGCCGGGACAGGGCTCCTACGAGCAGTACTTC. Its translation is CASSSPGQGSYEQYF.

As regards this clone: A junction boundary mismatches the germline segment, possibly from a read error. This sample includes further DNA sequences coding for the same CDR3. This chain links TRBV9 with TRBJ2-2, with D hard to call. Germline lookup yields CDR1 SGDLS and CDR2 YYNGEE. This CDR3 comprises 12 residues. The CDR3 region has the DNA TGTGCCAGCAGCGTAACCGCCGGAGAGCTGTTTTTT. Translated, it gives CASSVTAGELFF. Full variable domain (rest looked up from reference TRBV9 and TRBJ2-2): DSGVTQTPKHLITATGQRVTLRCSPRSGDLSVYWYQQSLDQGLQFLIQYYNGEERAKGNILERFSAQQFPDLHSELNLSSLELGDSALYFCASSVTAGELFFGEGSRLTVL.

This chain uses TRBV5-1 with TRBJ2-7, with 10 bases matching TRBD2. CDR1 is SGHRS and CDR2 is YFSETQ in the germline V gene. The CDR3 runs 15 residues. J lost 3 bases, V lost 2 bases, and 5 bases had no gene match. The CDR3 sequence: CASSLTGTSVYEQYF. The CDR3 coding sequence is TGCGCCAGCAGCTTAACCGGGACTAGCGTCTACGAGCAGTACTTC.

The chain employs TRBV7-9 and TRBJ1-1, with TRBD1 as a possible D gene (6 bases). Germline CDR1 is SEHNR and CDR2 is FQNEAQ (reference sequence). This CDR3 is 15 amino acids long. The ends were cut back, 3 bases at V and 0 bases at J, with 11 bases in the middle. This chain's CDR3 is CASSFGQTLNTEAFF. In DNA, the CDR3 is TGTGCCAGCAGCTTTGGACAGACCCTGAACACTGAAGCTTTCTTT.

The V and J genes are TRBV5-6 and TRBJ2-1; 14 nucleotides match TRBD2. Losses at the gene ends were 2 bases for V and 0 bases for J; bases not matched to a gene: 7. The CDR3 consists of 19 residues. CDR1 and CDR2 from the germline V gene are SGHDT and YYEEEE. CDR3 amino acids: CASSLGTSGGSSSYNEQFF. CDR3 coding DNA: TGTGCCAGCAGCTTAGGGACTAGCGGGGGTTCAAGCTCCTACAATGAGCAGTTCTTC.

The chain is built from TRBV10-3 and TRBJ2-2; 9 bases align to TRBD1. The CDR3 covers 12 residues. Germline CDR1 is ENHRY and CDR2 is SYGVKD. V lost 10 bases, J lost 5 bases, and 2 bases stayed unmatched. The CDR3 DNA reads as TGTGCCACAGGGACAGGGACCGGGGAGCTGTTTTTT. Protein: CATGTGTGELFF.